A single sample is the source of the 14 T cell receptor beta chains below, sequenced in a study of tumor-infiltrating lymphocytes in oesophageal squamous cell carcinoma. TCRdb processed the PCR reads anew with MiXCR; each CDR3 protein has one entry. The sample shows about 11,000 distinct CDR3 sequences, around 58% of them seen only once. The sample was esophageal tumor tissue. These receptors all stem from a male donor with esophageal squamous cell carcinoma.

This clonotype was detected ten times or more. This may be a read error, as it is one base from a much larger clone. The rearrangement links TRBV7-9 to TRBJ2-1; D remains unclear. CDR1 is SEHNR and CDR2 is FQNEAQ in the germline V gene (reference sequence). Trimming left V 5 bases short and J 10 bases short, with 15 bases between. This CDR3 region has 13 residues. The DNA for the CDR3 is TGTGCCAGCAGCCCCTTGGGGTCCTACGAGCAGTTCTTC. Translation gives CASSPLGSYEQFF.

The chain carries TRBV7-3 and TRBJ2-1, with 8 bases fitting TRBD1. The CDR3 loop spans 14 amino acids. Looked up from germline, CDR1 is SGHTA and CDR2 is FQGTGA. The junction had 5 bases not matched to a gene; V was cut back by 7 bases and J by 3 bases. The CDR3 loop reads CASTADRDYNEQFF. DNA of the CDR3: TGTGCCAGCACCGCGGACAGGGACTACAATGAGCAGTTCTTC.

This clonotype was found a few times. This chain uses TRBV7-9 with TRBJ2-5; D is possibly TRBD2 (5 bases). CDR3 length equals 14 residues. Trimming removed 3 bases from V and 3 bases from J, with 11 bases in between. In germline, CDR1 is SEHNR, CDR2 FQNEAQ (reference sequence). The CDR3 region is CASSFYRDKETQYF. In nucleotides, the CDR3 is TGTGCCAGCAGCTTCTACCGGGATAAAGAGACCCAGTACTTC.

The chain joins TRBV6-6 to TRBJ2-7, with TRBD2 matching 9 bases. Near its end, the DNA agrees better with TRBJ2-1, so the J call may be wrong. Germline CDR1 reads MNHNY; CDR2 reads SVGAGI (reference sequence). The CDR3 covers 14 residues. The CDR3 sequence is CASGGGGEYNEQFF. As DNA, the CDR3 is TGTGCCAGCGGAGGCGGGGGGGAGTACAATGAGCAGTTCTTC.

DNA of the CDR3: TGTGCCAGTTCGACAGGGGGCAGGGGCTACACCTTC. Translation: CASSTGGRGYTF. The chain couples TRBV19 to TRBJ2-7; 10 nucleotides agree with TRBD1. The J call may be faulty, since TRBJ1-2 better matches the DNA end. This CDR3 comprises 12 residues. Germline CDR1 reads LNHDA; CDR2 reads SQIVND (reference sequence).

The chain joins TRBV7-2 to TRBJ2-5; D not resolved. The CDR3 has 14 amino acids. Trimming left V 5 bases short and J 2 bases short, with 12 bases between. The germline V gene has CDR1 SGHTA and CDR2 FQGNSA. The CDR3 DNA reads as TGTGCCAGCAGCCGTAGACTCTCTCAAGAGACCCAGTACTTC. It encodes CASSRRLSQETQYF.

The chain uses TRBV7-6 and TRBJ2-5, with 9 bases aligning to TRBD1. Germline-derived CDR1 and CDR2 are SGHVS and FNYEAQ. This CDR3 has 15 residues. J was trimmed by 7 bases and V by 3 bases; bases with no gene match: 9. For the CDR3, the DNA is TGTGCCAGCAGCTTTTACGGAACGGACAGGGGGACCCAGTACTTC. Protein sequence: CASSFYGTDRGTQYF. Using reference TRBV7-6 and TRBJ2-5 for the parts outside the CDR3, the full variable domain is GAGVSQSPRYKVTKRGQDVALRCDPISGHVSLYWYRQALGQGPEFLTYFNYEAQQDKSGLPNDRFSAERPEGSISTLTIQRTEQRDSAMYRCASSFYGTDRGTQYFGPGTRLLVL.

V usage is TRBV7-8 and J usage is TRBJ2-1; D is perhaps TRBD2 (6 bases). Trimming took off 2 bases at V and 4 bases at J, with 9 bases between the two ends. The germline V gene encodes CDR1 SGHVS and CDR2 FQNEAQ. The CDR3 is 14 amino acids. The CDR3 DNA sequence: TGTGCCAGCAGCTTAACGGGAGTATACAATGAGCAGTTCTTC. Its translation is CASSLTGVYNEQFF.

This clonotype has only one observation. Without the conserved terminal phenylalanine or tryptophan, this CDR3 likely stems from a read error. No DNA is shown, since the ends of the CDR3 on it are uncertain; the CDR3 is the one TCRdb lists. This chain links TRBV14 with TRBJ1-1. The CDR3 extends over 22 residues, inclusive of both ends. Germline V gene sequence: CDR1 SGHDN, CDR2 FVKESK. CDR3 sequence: CASSQYLAGAFYFPKTFSTSAP.

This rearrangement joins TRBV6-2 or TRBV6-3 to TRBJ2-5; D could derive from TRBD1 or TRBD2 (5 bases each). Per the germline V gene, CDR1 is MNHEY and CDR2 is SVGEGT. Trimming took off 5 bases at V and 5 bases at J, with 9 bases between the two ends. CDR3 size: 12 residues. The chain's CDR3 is CASSEWGETQYF. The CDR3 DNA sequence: TGTGCCAGCAGTGAATGGGGGGAGACCCAGTACTTC.

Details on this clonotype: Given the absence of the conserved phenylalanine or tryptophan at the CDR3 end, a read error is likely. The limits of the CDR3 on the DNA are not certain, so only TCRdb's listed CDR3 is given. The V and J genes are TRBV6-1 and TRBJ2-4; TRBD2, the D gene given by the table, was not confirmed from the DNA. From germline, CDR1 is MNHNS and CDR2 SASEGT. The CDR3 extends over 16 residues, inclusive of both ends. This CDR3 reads CASSRLAEPRDPVLRA.

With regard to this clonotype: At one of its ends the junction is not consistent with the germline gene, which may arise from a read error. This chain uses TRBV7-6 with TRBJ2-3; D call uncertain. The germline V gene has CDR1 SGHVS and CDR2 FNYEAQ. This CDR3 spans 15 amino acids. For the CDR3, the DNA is TGTGCCAGCAGCTCCGGACGACTCACTAACTATGGCTACACCTTT. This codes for CASSSGRLTNYGYTF.

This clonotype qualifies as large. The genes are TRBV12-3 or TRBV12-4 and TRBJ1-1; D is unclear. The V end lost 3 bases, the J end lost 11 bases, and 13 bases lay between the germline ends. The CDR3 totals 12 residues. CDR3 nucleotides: TGTGCCAGCAGTTTTAAGTCCTTTGTTGCTTTCTTT. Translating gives CASSFKSFVAFF.

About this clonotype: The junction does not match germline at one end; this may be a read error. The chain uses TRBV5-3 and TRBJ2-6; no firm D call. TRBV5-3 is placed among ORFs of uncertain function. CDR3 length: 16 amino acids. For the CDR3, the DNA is TGTGCCAGCAGCTTGGCTGCATCGAATGGGGCCAACGTCCTGACTTTC. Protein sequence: CASSLAASNGANVLTF.